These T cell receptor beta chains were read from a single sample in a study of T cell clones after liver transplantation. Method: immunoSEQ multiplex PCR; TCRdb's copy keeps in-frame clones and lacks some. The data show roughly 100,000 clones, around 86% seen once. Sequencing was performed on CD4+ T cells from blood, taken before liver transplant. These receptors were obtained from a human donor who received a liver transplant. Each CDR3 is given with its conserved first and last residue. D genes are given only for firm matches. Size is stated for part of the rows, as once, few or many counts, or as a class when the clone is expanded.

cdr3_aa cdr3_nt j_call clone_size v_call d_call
CASSLGLGAGDGANVLTF TGTGCCAGCAGCTTGGGTCTGGGGGCGGGCGATGGGGCCAACGTCCTGACTTTC TRBJ2-6 . TRBV5-4 .
CASSLFRGNTGELFF TGCGCCAGCAGCTTGTTTAGGGGAAACACCGGGGAGCTGTTTTTT TRBJ2-2 once TRBV5-1 .
CASSLVSGELFF TGTGCCAGCAGCTTGGTTTCCGGGGAGCTGTTTTTT TRBJ2-2 . TRBV5-6 .
CASSRGVGDTQYF TGTGCCAGCAGCCGGGGAGTTGGGGATACGCAGTATTTT TRBJ2-3 . TRBV14 .
CASSQDLAAVAKNIQYF TGTGCCAGCAGCCAAGACCTGGCGGCGGTAGCCAAAAACATTCAGTACTTC TRBJ2-4 . TRBV4-2 .
CASIRGLYEQYF TGTGCCAGCATCCGGGGGCTCTACGAGCAGTACTTC TRBJ2-7 . TRBV5-8 .
CASSVGAAKETQYF TGTGCCAGCAGCGTAGGGGCCGCCAAAGAGACCCAGTACTTC TRBJ2-5 . TRBV9 .
CASSNDRGLSYEQYF TGTGCCAGCAGTAACGACAGGGGCCTCTCCTACGAGCAGTACTTC TRBJ2-7 few TRBV27 TRBD1
CASSISGRSGNTIYF TGTGCCAGTAGTATCAGCGGGCGCTCTGGAAACACCATATATTTT TRBJ1-3 . TRBV19 .
CASDSVRVNQPQHF TGTGCCAGCGATTCTGTACGGGTCAATCAGCCCCAGCATTTT TRBJ1-5 . TRBV6-1 .
CASSLGAGGLDEQFF TGTGCCAGCAGCTTAGGAGCGGGGGGGCTCGATGAGCAGTTCTTC TRBJ2-1 . TRBV7-8 TRBD2
CASSYRDNNYGYTF TGTGCCAGCAGTTACCGGGACAATAACTATGGCTACACCTTC TRBJ1-2 . TRBV6-5 .
CASSRRGTSGARTDTQYF TGTGCCAGTAGTAGAAGGGGGACTAGCGGGGCCCGGACAGATACGCAGTATTTT TRBJ2-3 . TRBV19 TRBD2
CASSAPSGGASDTQYF TGTGCCAGCAGCGCCCCTAGCGGGGGGGCTTCAGATACGCAGTATTTT TRBJ2-3 . TRBV7-6 TRBD2
CASSSSGTNEKLFF TGTGCCAGCAGCTCCTCGGGGACTAATGAAAAACTGTTTTTT TRBJ1-4 . TRBV9 .
CASSDSGQTSYEQYF TGTGCCAGCAGTGATTCGGGACAAACTTCCTACGAGCAGTACTTC TRBJ2-7 . TRBV6-1 .
CASSLAGTPGGDTEAFF TGTGCCAGCAGCTTGGCCGGGACACCTGGGGGTGACACTGAAGCTTTCTTT TRBJ1-1 . TRBV5-6 .
CASKDTLISGANVLTF TGCGCCAGCAAAGACACACTAATCTCTGGGGCCAACGTCCTGACTTTC TRBJ2-6 . TRBV5-1 .
CAWTLSGNTIYF TGTGCCTGGACTCTCTCTGGAAACACCATATATTTT TRBJ1-3 . TRBV30 .
CASSEGGAQPQHF TGTGCCAGCAGTGAAGGGGGCGCGCAGCCCCAGCATTTT TRBJ1-5 . TRBV6-4 TRBD1
CASTRLEDEQYF TGTGCCAGCACTAGACTAGAGGACGAGCAGTACTTC TRBJ2-7 . TRBV2 .
CASSLAEGLSGNTIYF TGCGCCAGCAGCTTGGCGGAGGGCCTCTCTGGAAACACCATATATTTT TRBJ1-3 . TRBV5-1 .
CASSDRGVQYF TGTGCCAGCAGTGATAGGGGGGTGCAGTACTTC TRBJ2-7 once TRBV6-1 .
CASSSGTSGILTDTQYF TGCGCCAGCAGCTCCGGGACTAGCGGGATTCTCACAGATACGCAGTATTTT TRBJ2-3 . TRBV5-1 TRBD2
CASSSFLSVNSYEQYF TGTGCCAGCAGTTCTTTCCTTAGCGTCAACTCCTACGAGCAGTACTTC TRBJ2-7 . TRBV27 .
CASSPGQGSGNEQFF TGTGCCAGCTCACCAGGGCAGGGGTCTGGGAATGAGCAGTTCTTC TRBJ2-1 . TRBV18 .
CASIGRASGNTIYF TGTGCCAGCATCGGGCGGGCCTCTGGAAACACCATATATTTT TRBJ1-3 . TRBV6-1 .
CASSLVSGGDSYEQYF TGTGCCAGCAGCTTAGTCAGCGGGGGGGACTCCTACGAGCAGTACTTC TRBJ2-7 . TRBV7-2 TRBD2
CASSLGGASEQFF TGTGCCAGCAGCTTAGGGGGGGCAAGTGAGCAGTTCTTC TRBJ2-1 . TRBV7-9 .
CAISDPAQISGNTIYF TGTGCCATCAGTGATCCAGCACAGATCTCTGGAAACACCATATATTTT TRBJ1-3 . TRBV10-3 .
CASSQGVRAKAYEQYF TGTGCCAGCAGTCAGGGGGTCCGGGCTAAGGCCTACGAGCAGTACTTC TRBJ2-7 . TRBV7-2 TRBD1
CASGDSTDTQYF TGTGCCAGCGGAGACAGCACAGATACGCAGTATTTT TRBJ2-3 . TRBV6-5 .
CASSLLTDGTEAFF TGTGCCAGCAGCTTATTAACCGACGGCACTGAAGCTTTCTTT TRBJ1-1 . TRBV7-9 .
CASSLGQASNQPQHF TGTGCCAGCAGCCTAGGACAGGCAAGCAATCAGCCCCAGCATTTT TRBJ1-5 . TRBV7-9 TRBD1
CASSLNQGNEQFF TGTGCCAGCAGCTTAAATCAGGGAAATGAGCAGTTCTTC TRBJ2-1 . TRBV7-3 .
CASSRQGTYEQYF TGTGCCAGCAGCCGACAGGGAACCTACGAGCAGTACTTC TRBJ2-7 . TRBV6-5 TRBD1
CSVTRQGSLNTEAFF TGCAGCGTTACCCGACAGGGTAGTCTGAACACTGAAGCTTTCTTT TRBJ1-1 . TRBV29-1 TRBD1
CASSLLGETQYF TGTGCCAGCAGTCTACTCGGAGAGACCCAGTACTTC TRBJ2-5 . TRBV28 .
CASLKWGSDTEAFF TGTGCCAGCCTCAAGTGGGGGTCCGACACTGAAGCTTTCTTT TRBJ1-1 . TRBV6-5 .
CASSRKRQGADTQYF TGTGCCAGTAGTCGCAAAAGACAGGGGGCAGATACGCAGTATTTT TRBJ2-3 . TRBV19 TRBD1
CASSDGAGGPNEQFF TGTGCCAGTAGTGACGGGGCAGGGGGGCCCAATGAGCAGTTCTTC TRBJ2-1 . TRBV19 .